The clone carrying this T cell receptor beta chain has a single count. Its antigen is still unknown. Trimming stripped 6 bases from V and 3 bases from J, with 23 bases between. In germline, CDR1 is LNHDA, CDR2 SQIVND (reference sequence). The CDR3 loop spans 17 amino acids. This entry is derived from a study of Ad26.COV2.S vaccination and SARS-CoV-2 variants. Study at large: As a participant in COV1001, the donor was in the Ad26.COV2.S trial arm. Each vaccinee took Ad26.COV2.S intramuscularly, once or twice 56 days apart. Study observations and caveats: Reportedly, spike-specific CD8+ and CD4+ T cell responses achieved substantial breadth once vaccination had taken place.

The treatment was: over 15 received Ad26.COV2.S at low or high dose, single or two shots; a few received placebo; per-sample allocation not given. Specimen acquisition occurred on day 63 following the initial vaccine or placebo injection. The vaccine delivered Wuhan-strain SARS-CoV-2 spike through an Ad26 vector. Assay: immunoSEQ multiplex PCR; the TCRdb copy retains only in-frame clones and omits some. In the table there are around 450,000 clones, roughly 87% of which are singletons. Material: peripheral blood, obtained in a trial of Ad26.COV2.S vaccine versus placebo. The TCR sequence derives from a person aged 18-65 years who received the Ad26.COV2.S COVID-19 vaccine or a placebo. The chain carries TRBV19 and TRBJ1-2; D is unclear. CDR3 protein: CASSLLPGRGRDYGYTF. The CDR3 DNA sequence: TGTGCCAGTAGCCTCCTACCCGGTCGCGGGCGTGACTATGGCTACACCTTC.